The 3 T cell receptor beta chains reported below all come from one sample, sequenced in a study of T cell repertoires in ileal Crohn's disease. Data came from immunoSEQ multiplex PCR; TCRdb stores just in-frame clones and leaves some out. The repertoire has around 15,000 clones, about 92% of them found once; the top ten carry roughly 3.5%. Sample: ileal tissue. The receptors shown here come from an adult with Crohn's disease.

This sequence joins TRBV27 and TRBJ1-1; the match to TRBD1 covers 10 bases. The CDR3 consists of 15 residues. CDR1 is MNHEY and CDR2 is SMNVEV in the germline V gene (reference sequence). Trimming took 0 bases from V and 3 from J; bases not matched to a gene: 1. The chain's CDR3 is CASSLSGQGDTEAFF. The CDR3 region has the DNA TGTGCCAGCAGTTTATCAGGACAGGGGGACACTGAAGCTTTCTTT.

This chain links TRBV19 with TRBJ2-5, with 11 nucleotides matching TRBD2. There are 15 residues in the CDR3. Germline V gene lookup returns CDR1 LNHDA and CDR2 SQIVND (reference sequence). Trimming removed 4 bases from V and 4 bases from J; junction bases left unmatched: 5. Here the CDR3 reads CASSTTSGGRETQYF. The CDR3, as DNA: TGTGCCAGTAGTACAACTAGCGGGGGAAGAGAGACCCAGTACTTC.

This clone appeared a single time. The chain combines TRBV29-1 with TRBJ2-7, with 13 bases matching TRBD2. The germline CDR1 and CDR2 sequences are SQVTM and ANQGSEA. Germline trimming cut 6 bases from V and 3 bases from J; bases unmatched to any gene: 5. The CDR3 spans 14 residues. CDR3: CSVGGLAGDYEQYF. The CDR3, as DNA: TGCAGCGTGGGAGGACTAGCGGGGGACTACGAGCAGTACTTC.